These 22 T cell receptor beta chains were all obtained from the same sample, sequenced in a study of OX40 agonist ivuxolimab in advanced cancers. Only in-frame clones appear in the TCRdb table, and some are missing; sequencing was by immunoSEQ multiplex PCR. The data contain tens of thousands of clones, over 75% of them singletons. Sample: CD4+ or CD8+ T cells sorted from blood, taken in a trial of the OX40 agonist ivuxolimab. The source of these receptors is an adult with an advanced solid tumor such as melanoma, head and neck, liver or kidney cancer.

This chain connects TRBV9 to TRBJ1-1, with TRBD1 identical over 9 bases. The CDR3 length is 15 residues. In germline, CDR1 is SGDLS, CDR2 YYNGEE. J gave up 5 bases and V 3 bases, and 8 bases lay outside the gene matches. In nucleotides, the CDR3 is TGTGCCAGCAGCGGTGGTCGGGACAGGGCGACTGAAGCTTTCTTT. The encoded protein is CASSGGRDRATEAFF.

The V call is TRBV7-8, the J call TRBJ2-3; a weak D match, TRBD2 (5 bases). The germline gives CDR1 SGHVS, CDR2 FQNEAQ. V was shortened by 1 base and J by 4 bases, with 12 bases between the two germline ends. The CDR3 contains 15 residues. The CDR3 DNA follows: TGTGCCAGCAGCTTAGTGGGTCCCGGGGCAGATACGCAGTATTTT. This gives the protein CASSLVGPGADTQYF.

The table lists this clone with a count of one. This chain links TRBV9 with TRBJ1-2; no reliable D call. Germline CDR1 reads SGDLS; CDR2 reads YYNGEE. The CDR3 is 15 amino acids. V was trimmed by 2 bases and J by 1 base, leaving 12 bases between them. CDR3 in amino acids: CASSVSDGNNYGYTF. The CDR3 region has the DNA TGTGCCAGCAGCGTTTCTGACGGGAATAACTATGGCTACACCTTC.

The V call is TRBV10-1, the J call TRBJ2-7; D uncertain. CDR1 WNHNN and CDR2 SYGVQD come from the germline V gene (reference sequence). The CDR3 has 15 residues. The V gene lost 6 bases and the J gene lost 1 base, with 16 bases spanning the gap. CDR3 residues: CASRRFKLISYEQYF. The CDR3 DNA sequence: TGCGCCAGCAGAAGATTCAAGCTCATTTCCTACGAGCAGTACTTC.

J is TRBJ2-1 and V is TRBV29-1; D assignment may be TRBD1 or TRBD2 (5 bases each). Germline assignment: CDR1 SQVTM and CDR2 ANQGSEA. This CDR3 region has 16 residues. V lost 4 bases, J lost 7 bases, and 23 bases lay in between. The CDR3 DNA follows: TGCAGCGTTGGGGGGACCGGCGGCGCTAAGGGAAATGAGCAGTTCTTC. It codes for CSVGGTGGAKGNEQFF.

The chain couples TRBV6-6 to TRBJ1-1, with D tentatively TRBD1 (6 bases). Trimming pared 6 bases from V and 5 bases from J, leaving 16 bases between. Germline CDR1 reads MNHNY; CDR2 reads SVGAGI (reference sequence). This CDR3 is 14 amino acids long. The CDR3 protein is CASRQGLVTTEAFF. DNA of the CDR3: TGTGCCAGCAGACAGGGTTTGGTAACGACTGAAGCTTTCTTT.

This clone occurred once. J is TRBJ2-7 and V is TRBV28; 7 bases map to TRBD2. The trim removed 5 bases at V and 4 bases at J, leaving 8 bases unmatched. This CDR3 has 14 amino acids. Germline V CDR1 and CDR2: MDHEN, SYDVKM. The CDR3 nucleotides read TGTGCCAGCAGTACGGCGGGGGTATATTACGAGCAGTACTTC. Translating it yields CASSTAGVYYEQYF.

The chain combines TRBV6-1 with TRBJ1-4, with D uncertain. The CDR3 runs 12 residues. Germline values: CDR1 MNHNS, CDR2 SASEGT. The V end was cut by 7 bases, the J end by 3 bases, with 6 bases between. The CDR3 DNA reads TGTGCCAGCACCAGAGCTAATGAAAAACTGTTTTTT. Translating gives CASTRANEKLFF.

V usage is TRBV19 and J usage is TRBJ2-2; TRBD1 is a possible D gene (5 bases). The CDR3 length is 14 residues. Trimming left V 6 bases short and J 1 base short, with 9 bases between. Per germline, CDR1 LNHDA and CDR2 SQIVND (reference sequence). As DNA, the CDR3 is TGTGCCAGTAGAGAACAGGAGAACACCGGGGAGCTGTTTTTT. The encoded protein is CASREQENTGELFF. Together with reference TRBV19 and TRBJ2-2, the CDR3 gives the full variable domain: DGGITQSPKYLFRKEGQNVTLSCEQNLNHDAMYWYRQDPGQGLRLIYYSQIVNDFQKGDIAEGYSVSREKKESFPLTVTSAQKNPTAFYLCASREQENTGELFFGEGSRLTVL.

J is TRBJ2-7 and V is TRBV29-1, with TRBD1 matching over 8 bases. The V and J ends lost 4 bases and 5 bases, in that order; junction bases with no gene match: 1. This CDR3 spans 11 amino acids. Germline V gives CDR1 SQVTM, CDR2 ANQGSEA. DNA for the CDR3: TGCAGCGTTGGGACAGGGAACGAGCAGTACTTC. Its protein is CSVGTGNEQYF.

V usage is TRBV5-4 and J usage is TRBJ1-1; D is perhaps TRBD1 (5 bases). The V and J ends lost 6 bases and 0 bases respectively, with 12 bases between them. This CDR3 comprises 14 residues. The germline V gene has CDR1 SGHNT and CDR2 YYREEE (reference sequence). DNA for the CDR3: TGTGCCAGCACCAAGGCGGGGGTGAACACTGAAGCTTTCTTT. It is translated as CASTKAGVNTEAFF.

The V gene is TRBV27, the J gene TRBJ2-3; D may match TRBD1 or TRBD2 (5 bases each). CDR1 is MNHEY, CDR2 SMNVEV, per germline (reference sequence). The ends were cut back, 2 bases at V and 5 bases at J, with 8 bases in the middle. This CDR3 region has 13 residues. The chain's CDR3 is CASSLGAGDTQYF. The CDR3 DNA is TGTGCCAGCAGTTTAGGGGCGGGAGATACGCAGTATTTT.

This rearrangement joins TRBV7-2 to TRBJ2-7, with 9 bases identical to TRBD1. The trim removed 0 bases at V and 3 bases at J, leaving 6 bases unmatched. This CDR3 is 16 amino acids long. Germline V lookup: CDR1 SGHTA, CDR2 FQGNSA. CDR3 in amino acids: CASSLAEYRGLYEQYF. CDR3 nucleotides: TGTGCCAGCAGCTTAGCGGAGTACAGGGGGCTCTACGAGCAGTACTTC. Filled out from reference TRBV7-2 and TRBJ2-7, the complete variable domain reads GAGVSQSPSNKVTEKGKDVELRCDPISGHTALYWYRQSLGQGLEFLIYFQGNSAPDKSGLPSDRFSAERTGGSVSTLTIQRTQQEDSAVYLCASSLAEYRGLYEQYFGPGTRLTVT.

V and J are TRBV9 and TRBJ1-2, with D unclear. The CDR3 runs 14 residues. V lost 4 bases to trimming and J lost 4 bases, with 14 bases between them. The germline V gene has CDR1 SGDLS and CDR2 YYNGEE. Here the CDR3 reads CASSSGIIPYGYTF. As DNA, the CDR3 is TGTGCCAGCAGCTCCGGGATCATACCCTATGGCTACACCTTC.

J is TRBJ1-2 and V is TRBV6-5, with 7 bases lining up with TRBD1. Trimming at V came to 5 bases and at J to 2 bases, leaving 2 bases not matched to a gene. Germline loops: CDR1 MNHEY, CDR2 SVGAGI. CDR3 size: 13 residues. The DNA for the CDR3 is TGTGCCAGCAGTCCGGGACAGAACTATGGCTACACCTTC. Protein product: CASSPGQNYGYTF.

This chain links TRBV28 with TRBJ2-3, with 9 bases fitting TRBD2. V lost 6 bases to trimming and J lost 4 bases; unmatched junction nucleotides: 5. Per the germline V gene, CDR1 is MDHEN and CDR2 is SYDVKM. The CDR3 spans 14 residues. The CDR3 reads CASRAGGPADTQYF. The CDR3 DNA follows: TGTGCCAGCAGGGCGGGAGGGCCCGCAGATACGCAGTATTTT.

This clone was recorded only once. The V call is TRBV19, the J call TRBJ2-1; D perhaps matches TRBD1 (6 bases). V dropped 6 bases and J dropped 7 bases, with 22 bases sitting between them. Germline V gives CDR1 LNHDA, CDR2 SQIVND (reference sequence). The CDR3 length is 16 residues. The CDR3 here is CASRPTGKKLWNEQFF. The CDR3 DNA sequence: TGTGCCAGTAGGCCGACAGGAAAAAAGTTATGGAATGAGCAGTTCTTC. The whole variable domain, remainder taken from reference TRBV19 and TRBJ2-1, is DGGITQSPKYLFRKEGQNVTLSCEQNLNHDAMYWYRQDPGQGLRLIYYSQIVNDFQKGDIAEGYSVSREKKESFPLTVTSAQKNPTAFYLCASRPTGKKLWNEQFFGPGTRLTVL.

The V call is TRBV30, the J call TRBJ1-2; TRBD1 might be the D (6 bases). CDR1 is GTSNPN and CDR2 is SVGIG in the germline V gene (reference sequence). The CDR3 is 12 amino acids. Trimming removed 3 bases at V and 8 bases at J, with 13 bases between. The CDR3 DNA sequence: TGTGCCTGGAGCATACAGGGATTCGGCTACACCTTC. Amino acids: CAWSIQGFGYTF.

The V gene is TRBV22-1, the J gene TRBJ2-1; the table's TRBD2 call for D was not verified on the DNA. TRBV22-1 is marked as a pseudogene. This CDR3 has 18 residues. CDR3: CPGSARGLAESSYNEQFF. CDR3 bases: TGTCCTGGGAGCGCACGTGGACTAGCCGAGAGCTCCTACAATGAGCAGTTCTTC.

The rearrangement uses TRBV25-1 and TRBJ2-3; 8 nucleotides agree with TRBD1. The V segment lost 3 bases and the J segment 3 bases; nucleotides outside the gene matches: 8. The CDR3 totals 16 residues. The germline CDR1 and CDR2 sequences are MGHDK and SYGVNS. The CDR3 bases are TGTGCCAGCAGTGACTTTCAGGGGGCTAGAACAGATACGCAGTATTTT. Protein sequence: CASSDFQGARTDTQYF.

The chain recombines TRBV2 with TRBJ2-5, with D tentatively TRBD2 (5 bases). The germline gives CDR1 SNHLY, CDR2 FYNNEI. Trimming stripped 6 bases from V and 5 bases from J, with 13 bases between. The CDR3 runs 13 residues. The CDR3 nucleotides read TGTGCCAGCAGGGTACAGAGGGAGGAGACCCAGTACTTC. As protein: CASRVQREETQYF.

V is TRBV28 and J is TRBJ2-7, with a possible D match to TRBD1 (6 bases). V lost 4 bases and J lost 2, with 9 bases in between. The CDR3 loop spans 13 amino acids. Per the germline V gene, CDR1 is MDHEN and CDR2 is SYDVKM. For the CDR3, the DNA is TGTGCCAGCAGTTGGGACACACCCTACGAGCAGTACTTC. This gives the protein CASSWDTPYEQYF.